This passage covers 28 T cell receptor beta chains from one sample sequenced in a study of CD8+CD57+ T cells in acquired aplastic anemia. For sequencing, patients were chosen who had shown expansion of CD8+CD57+ cells by flow cytometry. Both TCR beta VDJ combination and CDR3 sequence profiling were carried out. Genomic DNA was the template for this profiling. TCRdb re-analysed the reads in MiXCR, keeping a single row per CDR3 protein. The sample records 200,000 to 300,000 distinct CDR3 sequences, 40% to 50% being singletons. The sequencing input was sorted CD4+, CD8+, or CD8+CD57+ T cells (not recorded which) from PBMCs. These receptors all stem from a human donor with aplastic anemia.

The CDR3 reads CATSDGSYGYTF. CDR3 sequence (DNA): TGTGCCACCAGTGATGGGAGCTACGGCTACACCTTC. The chain employs TRBV24-1 and TRBJ1-2; no reliable D call. Germline-derived CDR1 and CDR2 are KGHDR and SFDVKD. This CDR3 is built from 12 residues. Trimming removed 3 bases at V and 8 bases at J, with 9 bases between.

The V gene is TRBV7-6, the J gene TRBJ2-7, with D unclear. The CDR3 loop spans 14 amino acids. V lost 3 bases and J 5 bases, leaving 14 bases between the germline ends. Germline lookup yields CDR1 SGHVS and CDR2 FNYEAQ. The CDR3 loop is CASSFSEYPNEQYF. CDR3 sequence (DNA): TGTGCCAGCAGCTTTTCGGAGTACCCTAACGAGCAGTACTTC.

This clonotype was picked up a small number of times. A much larger clone is a single base away; this may be a read error. The V call is TRBV29-1, the J call TRBJ2-7; no clear D. The CDR3 has 10 amino acids. CDR1 SQVTM and CDR2 ANQGSEA come from the germline V gene. Deletions cut 6 bases from V and 2 bases from J, with 5 bases between. CDR3 residues: CSVRAYEQYF. The CDR3 coding sequence is TGCAGCGTAAGAGCCTACGAGCAGTACTTC.

Turning to this clonotype: Its ends do not fully match the called genes, so a read error is possible. The chain employs TRBV12-3 or TRBV12-4 and TRBJ1-2; 9 nucleotides align to TRBD1. CDR3 length equals 14 residues. The CDR3 protein is CASSWGTGLYGYIF. The CDR3 DNA sequence: TGTGCCAGCAGTTGGGGGACAGGGCTCTATGGCTACATCTTC.

Of note for this clonotype: This may be a read error, as it is one base from a much larger clone. This CDR3 is missing its conserved last phenylalanine or tryptophan, likely due to a read error. The CDR3 sequence is CASRNSNTEAFS. The CDR3 DNA reads as TGTGCCAGCAGAAACAGTAACACTGAAGCTTTCTCT. The chain joins TRBV2 to TRBJ1-1, with D hard to call. CDR3 length equals 12 residues. Germline assignment: CDR1 SNHLY and CDR2 FYNNEI. Trimming took 6 bases from V and 2 from J, leaving 7 bases between them.

The chain carries TRBV20-1 and TRBJ2-7; D is possibly TRBD2 (6 bases). With 1 base removed from V and 4 bases from J, the gap between germline ends came to 11 bases. Germline CDR1 and CDR2: DFQATT and SNEGSKA (reference sequence). The CDR3 spans 13 residues. The CDR3 DNA follows: TGCAGTGCTAGAGGCGGGGTTACATACGAGCAGTACTTC. It is translated as CSARGGVTYEQYF.

The rearrangement joins TRBV14 to TRBJ2-5, with D uncertain. The CDR3 covers 13 residues. V lost 4 bases, J lost 8 bases, and 14 bases lay in between. Germline values: CDR1 SGHDN, CDR2 FVKESK. The CDR3 region has the DNA TGTGCCAGCAGCCGATCAGGAGAAGGAACCCAGTACTTC. It specifies CASSRSGEGTQYF.

This clonotype was counted ten times or more. The CDR3 bases are TGTGCCAGCAGTGAAGGGGGTTCCCCTTCACCCCTCCACTTT. Amino acid sequence: CASSEGGSPSPLHF. The chain uses TRBV2 and TRBJ1-6; D uncertain. CDR3 length: 14 amino acids. Germline V lookup: CDR1 SNHLY, CDR2 FYNNEI. V lost 1 base to trimming and J lost 9 bases, with 10 bases between them.

This chain links TRBV5-4 with TRBJ1-1; maybe TRBD1 (5 bases). Germline V lookup: CDR1 SGHNT, CDR2 YYREEE (reference sequence). CDR3 length equals 16 residues. Trimming removed 4 bases from V and 5 bases from J, with 21 bases in between. The CDR3 reads CASSPGTSSRVTEAFF. CDR3 bases: TGTGCCAGCAGCCCTGGGACTTCCTCAAGGGTAACTGAAGCTTTCTTT.

In its sample, this clonotype was seen a few times. CDR3 residues: CASTLSQATGTGELFF. Here the CDR3 DNA reads TGTGCCAGCACCTTGTCCCAAGCTACGGGAACCGGGGAGCTGTTTTTT. This rearrangement joins TRBV28 to TRBJ2-2; possible D gene TRBD2, 5 bases. The ends were cut back, 7 bases at V and 5 bases at J, with 20 bases in the middle. This CDR3 region has 16 residues. Germline values: CDR1 MDHEN, CDR2 SYDVKM.

In its sample, this clonotype was seen many times. The chain carries TRBV20-1 and TRBJ2-7; perhaps TRBD2 as D (5 bases). CDR1 is DFQATT, CDR2 SNEGSKA, per germline (reference sequence). Between the trimmed V and J ends, which lost 0 bases and 3 bases, there was a span of 12 bases. CDR3 size: 14 residues. The CDR3 bases are TGCAGTGCTAGAGATCCACCGGGATACTACGAGCAGTACTTC. It yields the protein CSARDPPGYYEQYF.

Concerning this clonotype itself: Relative to the germline gene, one junction end is altered; a read error may explain this. V is TRBV7-2 and J is TRBJ2-1; no clear D. This CDR3 comprises 14 residues. Germline V gene lookup returns CDR1 SGHTA and CDR2 FQGNSA. CDR3 bases: TGTGCCAGCAGCGTAGATGGCCACTACAATGGGCAGTTCTTC. Its protein product is CASSVDGHYNGQFF.

Turning to this clonotype: Being one base from a much bigger clone, this may be a read error. This chain connects TRBV9 to TRBJ1-3; D call uncertain. V lost 4 bases and J lost 1, with 12 bases in between. The CDR3 has 15 residues. Germline V gene sequence: CDR1 SGDLS, CDR2 YYNGEE. CDR3 in amino acids: CASSLGGMSGNTIYF. The CDR3 DNA reads TGTGCCAGCAGCTTGGGAGGGATGTCTGGAAACACCATATATTTT.

As concerns this clonotype: This may be a read error, as it is one base from a much larger clone. The rearrangement uses TRBV5-6 and TRBJ2-5, with 7 positions matching TRBD2. The ends lost 3 bases at V and 5 bases at J; junction bases unmatched: 1. The CDR3 is 12 residues long. Looked up from germline, CDR1 is SGHDT and CDR2 is YYEEEE. Here the CDR3 reads CASSWEGETQYF. CDR3 bases: TGTGCCAGCAGCTGGGAGGGGGAGACCCAGTACTTC.

This clonotype was detected ten times or more. The V and J genes are TRBV6-5 and TRBJ1-1; maybe TRBD1 (6 bases). V was trimmed by 6 bases and J by 3 bases, leaving 14 bases between them. Germline V gene sequence: CDR1 MNHEY, CDR2 SVGAGI. This CDR3 is 14 amino acids long. In nucleotides, the CDR3 is TGTGCCAGCAGAGAACAGGGTCTTGACACTGAAGCTTTCTTT. Translation gives CASREQGLDTEAFF.

At least ten counts were recorded for this clonotype. This chain uses TRBV6-5 with TRBJ1-2, with TRBD1 matching over 9 bases. V lost 5 bases to trimming and J lost 7 bases; unmatched junction nucleotides: 8. The CDR3 is 14 residues long. Germline CDR1 and CDR2: MNHEY and SVGAGI. CDR3 sequence reads: CASSQTGGFSGYTF. The CDR3 nucleotides are TGTGCCAGCAGTCAAACAGGGGGCTTCTCTGGCTACACCTTC.

V and J are TRBV3-1 and TRBJ2-7, with 7 bases matching TRBD1. The CDR3 loop spans 13 amino acids. Unmatched junction bases numbered 6, after V lost 8 bases and J lost 2 bases. Germline CDR1 reads LGHDT; CDR2 reads YNNKEL (reference sequence). As DNA, the CDR3 is TGTGCCAGCGGGGGAGACAGGGCCTACGAGCAGTACTTC. This translates into CASGGDRAYEQYF.

This clonotype was counted ten times or more. V gene TRBV14 combines with J gene TRBJ2-3; 11 bases agree with TRBD1. The CDR3 is 15 residues long. V lost 4 bases, J lost 2 bases, and 2 bases stayed unmatched. Germline V CDR1 and CDR2: SGHDN, FVKESK. CDR3 in amino acids: CASSPGQGATDTQYF. CDR3 nucleotides: TGTGCCAGCAGCCCCGGACAGGGGGCCACAGATACGCAGTATTTT.

This clonotype appeared once. The CDR3 end shows no conserved phenylalanine or tryptophan, and so a read error is likely. This rearrangement joins TRBV9 to TRBJ2-7; TRBD1 or TRBD2 may be the D gene (5 bases each). V was pared by 0 bases and J by 5 bases, with 18 bases between. The CDR3 runs to 16 residues. CDR1 is SGDLS and CDR2 is YYNGEE in the germline V gene. CDR3 nucleotide sequence: TGTGCCAGCAGCGTAGAGACCCGGGGCTCACTTAACGAGCAGTACCTC. Its translation is CASSVETRGSLNEQYL.

V and J are TRBV2 and TRBJ2-1, with TRBD2 matching over 10 bases. Germline CDR1 is SNHLY and CDR2 is FYNNEI. V lost 2 bases, J lost 7 bases, and 8 bases stayed unmatched. This CDR3 region has 16 residues. Here the CDR3 DNA reads TGTGCCAGCAGTGAACTGTTAGCGGGAGGCAGGAATGAGCAGTTCTTC. This codes for CASSELLAGGRNEQFF.

The gene calls are TRBV5-1 and TRBJ1-6; D is possibly TRBD1 (6 bases). Germline-derived CDR1 and CDR2 are SGHRS and YFSETQ. The CDR3 is 14 residues long. Between the trimmed V and J ends, which lost 0 bases and 11 bases, there was a span of 12 bases. In DNA form, the CDR3 reads TGCGCCAGCAGCTTGGACAGGGAGGTCGCACCCCTCCACTTT. Protein sequence: CASSLDREVAPLHF.

CDR3 DNA: TGTGCCAGCAGCGACCTAGGACAGAACTATGGCTACACCTTC. It yields the protein CASSDLGQNYGYTF. V is TRBV9 and J is TRBJ1-2; D possibly corresponds to TRBD1 (6 bases). V was cut by 3 bases and J by 2 bases, with 11 bases left in between. The length of the CDR3 is 14 residues. Germline CDR1 and CDR2: SGDLS and YYNGEE.

A few counts support this clonotype. The gene calls are TRBV5-4 and TRBJ1-2; TRBD1 matches 7 bases. Germline trimming cut 2 bases from V and 5 bases from J; bases unmatched to any gene: 9. The CDR3 consists of 15 residues. Germline CDR1 reads SGHNT; CDR2 reads YYREEE (reference sequence). The CDR3, as DNA: TGTGCCAGCAGCTTCGGGCAGGGGGGGGTTTATGGCTACACCTTC. As protein: CASSFGQGGVYGYTF.

This sequence joins TRBV27 and TRBJ2-7; 7 bases line up with TRBD1. There are 14 residues in the CDR3. After removal of 3 bases from V and 2 bases from J, the junction contained 4 bases not matched to a gene. Germline V gene lookup returns CDR1 MNHEY and CDR2 SMNVEV (reference sequence). CDR3 coding DNA: TGTGCCAGCAGTTTTTACAGGGGAGCCTACGAGCAGTACTTC. This translates into CASSFYRGAYEQYF.

This clonotype was counted once. This sequence may be a read error, since a much larger clone differs from it by one base. V gene TRBV12-3 or TRBV12-4 combines with J gene TRBJ2-7, with TRBD1 matching over 9 bases. V trimming: 6 bases; J trimming: 5 bases; junction bases outside the gene matches: 11. The CDR3 runs to 15 residues. The CDR3 DNA follows: TGTGCCAGCAGCTCCACCGGACAGGGGTTCCACGAGCAGTACTTC. Protein sequence: CASSSTGQGFHEQYF.

The genes are TRBV27 and TRBJ1-6, with 8 bases matching TRBD1. With 5 bases clipped from V and 9 bases from J, the junction kept 12 bases outside the gene matches. Germline V gene data show CDR1 as MNHEY and CDR2 as SMNVEV (reference sequence). The CDR3 length is 16 residues. The CDR3 protein is CASSENPGTGISPLHF. The CDR3 nucleotides are TGTGCCAGCAGTGAGAACCCAGGGACAGGTATTTCACCCCTCCACTTT.

This CDR3 reads CAWSVRQNEAFF. CDR3 DNA: TGTGCCTGGAGTGTACGCCAGAATGAAGCTTTCTTT. J is TRBJ1-1 and V is TRBV30; D remains ambiguous. Trimming pared 0 bases from V and 7 bases from J, leaving 9 bases between. The CDR3 contains 12 residues. Germline V gene data show CDR1 as GTSNPN and CDR2 as SVGIG (reference sequence).

This clonotype has a handful of counts. The chain employs TRBV2 and TRBJ2-7, with 7 bases fitting TRBD2. The J segment lost 7 bases and the V segment lost 10 bases, leaving 13 bases of the junction unmatched. Germline V gives CDR1 SNHLY, CDR2 FYNNEI. CDR3 length equals 13 residues. The CDR3 region is CATSVGRSREQYV. CDR3 coding DNA: TGTGCCACCTCAGTCGGGAGGTCGAGGGAGCAGTACGTC.